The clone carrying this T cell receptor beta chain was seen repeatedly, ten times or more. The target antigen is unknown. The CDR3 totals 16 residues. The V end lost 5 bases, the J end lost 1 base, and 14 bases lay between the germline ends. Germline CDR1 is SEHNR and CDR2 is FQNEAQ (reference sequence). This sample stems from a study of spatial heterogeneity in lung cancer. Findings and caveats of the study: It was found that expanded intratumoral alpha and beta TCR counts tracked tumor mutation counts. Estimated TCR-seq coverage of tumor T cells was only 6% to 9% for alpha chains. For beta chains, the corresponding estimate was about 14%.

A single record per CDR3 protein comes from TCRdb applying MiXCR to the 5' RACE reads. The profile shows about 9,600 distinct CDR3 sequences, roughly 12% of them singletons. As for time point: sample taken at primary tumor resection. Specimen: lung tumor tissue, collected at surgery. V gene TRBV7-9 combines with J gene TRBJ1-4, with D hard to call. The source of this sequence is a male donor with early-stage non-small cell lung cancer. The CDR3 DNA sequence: TGTGCCAGCAGCCACGCGGCAGGAGGAACTAATGAAAAACTGTTTTTT. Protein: CASSHAAGGTNEKLFF.